One and the same sample provided the 29 T cell receptor beta chains below, sequenced in a study of cytomegalovirus exposure and HLA in healthy donors. The PCR ran on 60 Vbeta and 13 Jbeta primers. Libraries were prepared by immunoSEQ multiplex PCR; TCRdb keeps only in-frame clonotypes and omits some of them. The sample lists roughly 140,000 clones; roughly 84% were seen once. The sample was PBMCs. All receptors derive from a woman in her late teens or twenties in good health and CMV-seronegative.

The CDR3 here is CASRGSASGELFF. CDR3 DNA: TGTGCCAGCCGGGGAAGCGCGTCCGGGGAGCTGTTTTTT. The chain uses TRBV27 and TRBJ2-2; weak D call: TRBD2 (5 bases). The germline gives CDR1 MNHEY, CDR2 SMNVEV (reference sequence). V dropped 8 bases and J dropped 6 bases, with 13 bases sitting between them. CDR3 length equals 13 residues.

The genes are TRBV5-1 and TRBJ2-3, with D uncertain. The germline V and J ends were trimmed by 1 base and 2 bases, with 8 bases remaining between them. This CDR3 spans 14 amino acids. In germline, CDR1 is SGHRS, CDR2 YFSETQ. The CDR3 DNA reads TGCGCCAGCAGCTTGTACAGCTTCACAGATACGCAGTATTTT. This encodes CASSLYSFTDTQYF. Supplemented by reference TRBV5-1 and TRBJ2-3, the full variable domain reads KAGVTQTPRYLIKTRGQQVTLSCSPISGHRSVSWYQQTPGQGLQFLFEYFSETQRNKGNFPGRFSGRQFSNSRSEMNVSTLELGDSALYLCASSLYSFTDTQYFGPGTRLTVL.

The rearrangement joins TRBV5-5 to TRBJ2-3; 8 positions match TRBD1. Trimming cost V 3 bases and J 1 base; bases outside gene matches: 7. The CDR3 runs 16 residues. Germline loops: CDR1 SGHKS, CDR2 YYEKEE (reference sequence). The CDR3 sequence is CASSSGTGIRTDTQYF. In nucleotides, the CDR3 is TGTGCCAGCAGCTCGGGGACAGGAATCCGCACAGATACGCAGTATTTT.

This rearrangement joins TRBV27 to TRBJ2-3, with TRBD2 identical over 13 bases. Trimming removed 2 bases from V and 4 bases from J; junction bases left unmatched: 0. Germline lookup yields CDR1 MNHEY and CDR2 SMNVEV (reference sequence). The length of the CDR3 is 15 residues. In nucleotides, the CDR3 is TGTGCCAGCAGTTTAGGACTAGCGGGGGCAGATACGCAGTATTTT. Its protein is CASSLGLAGADTQYF.

This chain connects TRBV29-1 to TRBJ2-5; the D gene is possibly TRBD2 (5 bases). Germline CDR1 reads SQVTM; CDR2 reads ANQGSEA. The CDR3 sequence is 13 residues long. V gave up 6 bases and J gave up 9 bases, with 20 bases separating them. The CDR3 DNA is TGCAGCGTAAACTCGGGATTCAGGTCGGCCCAGTACTTC. It translates to CSVNSGFRSAQYF.

This clone came up once. The rearrangement joins TRBV6-6 to TRBJ2-5, with D possibly being TRBD2 (6 bases). This CDR3 contains 12 residues. The V gene's germline CDR1 is MNHNY and CDR2 SVGAGI (reference sequence). Trimming pared 7 bases from V and 4 bases from J, leaving 10 bases between. In nucleotides, the CDR3 is TGTGCCAGCAATCCGGGAGTAGAGACCCAGTACTTC. Its protein product is CASNPGVETQYF.

This clone has only a few counts. The chain uses TRBV5-5 and TRBJ2-7; the D gene is possibly TRBD1 (6 bases). Trimming took 3 bases from V and 2 from J, leaving 15 bases between them. This CDR3 is 15 amino acids long. CDR1 is SGHKS and CDR2 is YYEKEE in the germline V gene (reference sequence). The CDR3 nucleotides are TGTGCCAGCAGCTACAGGGTGGGAAAGGCCTACGAGCAGTACTTC. Its protein product is CASSYRVGKAYEQYF.

This chain links TRBV7-8 with TRBJ1-2; 7 bases map to TRBD1. The length of the CDR3 is 13 residues. Germline values: CDR1 SGHVS, CDR2 FQNEAQ. V lost 4 bases and J lost 4; bases outside the gene matches: 3. The CDR3 nucleotides read TGTGCCAGCAGCTCGACAGGGCCCTATGGCTACACCTTC. Translation gives CASSSTGPYGYTF.

V and J are TRBV7-2 and TRBJ2-7; possible D gene TRBD2, 5 bases. Germline loops: CDR1 SGHTA, CDR2 FQGNSA. The CDR3 has 16 amino acids. V shed 1 base and J shed 2 bases, with 15 bases lying between them. The CDR3 reads CASSLDGSSTAYEQYF. The CDR3 DNA follows: TGTGCCAGCAGCTTAGATGGGTCTAGCACCGCCTACGAGCAGTACTTC.

The chain carries TRBV5-1 and TRBJ2-7; the D gene is possibly TRBD2 (5 bases). Trimming pared 2 bases from V and 7 bases from J, leaving 31 bases between. Looked up from germline, CDR1 is SGHRS and CDR2 is YFSETQ. The CDR3 covers 19 residues. The CDR3 DNA reads as TGCGCCAGCAGCTTATCGGGGTATACGGACTTATTCCTTACTTTGGAGCAGTACTTC. It yields the protein CASSLSGYTDLFLTLEQYF.

The V and J genes are TRBV7-2 and TRBJ2-3; D unclear. Deletions cut 5 bases from V and 2 bases from J, with 11 bases between. The CDR3 consists of 14 residues. Germline V gene data show CDR1 as SGHTA and CDR2 as FQGNSA. The CDR3 DNA is TGTGCCAGCAGCCCTACGCCCCTCACAGATACGCAGTATTTT. Its protein product is CASSPTPLTDTQYF.

The J gene is TRBJ1-1, the V gene TRBV9, with a tentative D call TRBD1 (5 bases). This CDR3 has 14 amino acids. Germline CDR1 and CDR2: SGDLS and YYNGEE. V was trimmed by 0 bases and J by 6 bases, leaving 12 bases between them. CDR3 sequence (DNA): TGTGCCAGCAGCGTAGGCCCAGGGTTCTCTGAAGCTTTCTTT. It codes for CASSVGPGFSEAFF.

The chain links TRBV5-5 to TRBJ1-4; D is possibly TRBD1 (6 bases). The CDR3 runs to 15 residues. CDR1 SGHKS and CDR2 YYEKEE come from the germline V gene (reference sequence). Deletions cut 4 bases from V and 4 bases from J, with 14 bases between. The CDR3 region has the DNA TGTGCCAGCAGCACGGACAGCCATTATAATGAAAAACTGTTTTTT. This gives the protein CASSTDSHYNEKLFF.

The rearrangement uses TRBV12-2 and TRBJ2-1; TRBD2, the table's D call, was not compared with the DNA. TRBV12-2 is flagged as a pseudogene. CDR3 length equals 13 residues. CDR3: CASRLAGEDEQFF. The CDR3 DNA follows: TGTGCAAGTCGCTTAGCAGGGGAGGATGAGCAGTTCTTC.

V usage is TRBV2 and J usage is TRBJ2-7; TRBD2 is a possible D gene (6 bases). CDR3 size: 15 residues. Between the trimmed V and J ends, which lost 8 bases and 4 bases, there was a span of 21 bases. The germline V gene encodes CDR1 SNHLY and CDR2 FYNNEI. CDR3 loop: CASGGVAVPLYEQYF. The CDR3 bases are TGTGCCAGCGGAGGGGTAGCGGTACCACTTTACGAGCAGTACTTC. The full variable domain, its missing parts supplied by reference TRBV2 and TRBJ2-7, is EPEVTQTPSHQVTQMGQEVILRCVPISNHLYFYWYRQILGQKVEFLVSFYNNEISEKSEIFDDQFSVERPDGSNFTLKIRSTKLEDSAMYFCASGGVAVPLYEQYFGPGTRLTVT.

This clone was recorded once. The rearrangement links TRBV10-2 to TRBJ2-3; tentatively, D is TRBD1 (5 bases). The CDR3 is made up of 17 amino acids. In germline, CDR1 is WSHSY, CDR2 SAAADI. The ends were cut back, 5 bases at V and 0 bases at J, with 18 bases in the middle. The CDR3 spells CASSSVTTGPSTDTQYF. DNA for the CDR3: TGCGCCAGCAGTTCGGTCACAACAGGTCCTAGCACAGATACGCAGTATTTT.

The chain links TRBV11-2 to TRBJ2-2, with TRBD1 identical over 7 bases. Germline CDR1 reads SGHAT; CDR2 reads FQNNGV. There are 17 residues in the CDR3. Trimming removed 0 bases from V and 0 bases from J; junction bases left unmatched: 4. CDR3 sequence reads: CASSLDSRGTNTGELFF. In nucleotides, the CDR3 is TGTGCCAGCAGCTTAGATTCCAGGGGGACGAACACCGGGGAGCTGTTTTTT.

This chain connects TRBV29-1 to TRBJ1-2; maybe TRBD1 (6 bases). The CDR3 has 11 amino acids. CDR1 is SQVTM and CDR2 is ANQGSEA in the germline V gene. Deletions cut 0 bases from V and 7 bases from J, with 6 bases between. DNA for the CDR3: TGCAGCGTTGAAGAAGGGGGTGGCTACACCTTC. It codes for CSVEEGGGYTF.

Note on this clone: The junction departs from the called germline gene at one end, perhaps through a read error. The chain joins TRBV20-1 to TRBJ2-1; unclear D gene. The CDR3 loop spans 10 amino acids. Germline CDR1 reads DFQATT; CDR2 reads SNEGSKA (reference sequence). DNA of the CDR3: TGCAGCGCTATCGGTAATGAGCAGTTCTTC. The encoded protein is CSAIGNEQFF.

This clone has only one observation. This chain uses TRBV27 with TRBJ2-5; D gene ambiguous. CDR3 length: 11 residues. Germline V CDR1 and CDR2: MNHEY, SMNVEV (reference sequence). CDR3 in DNA: TGTACCACAACGTTGAGGGAGACCCAGTACTTC. Protein product: CTTTLRETQYF.

The chain links TRBV19 to TRBJ2-6; 8 bases are shared with TRBD1. The CDR3 loop spans 15 amino acids. Germline trimming cut 9 bases from V and 0 bases from J; bases unmatched to any gene: 4. Germline assignment: CDR1 LNHDA and CDR2 SQIVND (reference sequence). In DNA, the CDR3 is TGTGCCAGAGGACAGGGCCCCTCTGGGGCCAACGTCCTGACTTTC. Residues: CARGQGPSGANVLTF.

The rearrangement joins TRBV19 to TRBJ2-7; the D gene is possibly TRBD1 (6 bases). CDR3 length: 15 residues. The germline V gene has CDR1 LNHDA and CDR2 SQIVND (reference sequence). V shed 5 bases and J shed 4 bases, with 18 bases lying between them. The CDR3 sequence is CASSAAGTGIYEQYF. The CDR3 region has the DNA TGTGCCAGTAGTGCCGCCGGAACAGGGATATACGAGCAGTACTTC.

This clone was observed a handful of times. V gene TRBV4-1 combines with J gene TRBJ1-2; 7 positions match TRBD1. The CDR3 is 17 residues long. Per the germline V gene, CDR1 is MGHRA and CDR2 is YSYEKL. J gave up 5 bases and V 4 bases, and 16 bases lay outside the gene matches. In DNA, the CDR3 is TGCGCCAGCAGCCGGGATAGATCACAGGGGATGAGGTATGGCTACACCTTC. Translating gives CASSRDRSQGMRYGYTF.

The chain employs TRBV4-3 and TRBJ2-3, with 12 bases fitting TRBD2. CDR3 size: 17 residues. J gave up 2 bases and V 0 bases, and 3 bases lay outside the gene matches. In germline, CDR1 is LGHNA, CDR2 YSLEER. CDR3 residues: CASSQDLAGGSTDTQYF. The CDR3 DNA reads TGCGCCAGCAGCCAAGATCTAGCGGGGGGGTCCACAGATACGCAGTATTTT.

The genes are TRBV5-1 and TRBJ1-3; tentative D call: TRBD1 (5 bases). V lost 2 bases and J 0 bases, leaving 12 bases between the germline ends. This CDR3 is 16 amino acids long. Looked up from germline, CDR1 is SGHRS and CDR2 is YFSETQ. CDR3 amino acids: CASSLMPQGSGNTIYF. The CDR3 region has the DNA TGCGCCAGCAGCTTAATGCCCCAGGGCTCTGGAAACACCATATATTTT.

This sequence joins TRBV19 and TRBJ1-5, with D possibly TRBD1 on 6 matching bases. Germline-derived CDR1 and CDR2 are LNHDA and SQIVND (reference sequence). CDR3 length: 16 residues. Between the trimmed V and J ends, which lost 3 bases and 1 base, there was a span of 13 bases. CDR3 sequence (DNA): TGTGCCAGTAGTATTGAGGGCAGGGGAAGCAATCAGCCCCAGCATTTT. It is translated as CASSIEGRGSNQPQHF.

As DNA, the CDR3 is TGCGCCAGCAGCCTACTGATAAATGAAAAACTGTTTTTT. Translation: CASSLLINEKLFF. The chain links TRBV5-1 to TRBJ1-4; D gene uncertain. CDR1 and CDR2 from the germline V gene are SGHRS and YFSETQ. Trimming pared 4 bases from V and 5 bases from J, leaving 9 bases between. CDR3 length: 13 residues.

The V and J genes are TRBV4-1 and TRBJ2-7, with no clear D. V shed 1 base and J shed 6 bases, with 10 bases lying between them. Germline V gene sequence: CDR1 MGHRA, CDR2 YSYEKL. This CDR3 comprises 13 residues. CDR3: CASSQGLMCEQYF. CDR3 nucleotide sequence: TGCGCCAGCAGCCAAGGCCTAATGTGCGAGCAGTACTTC.

This chain joins TRBV25-1 and TRBJ2-7, with D possibly matching TRBD1 (6 bases). CDR1 is MGHDK, CDR2 SYGVNS, per germline. Trimming removed 2 bases at V and 3 bases at J, with 11 bases between. The CDR3 has 14 residues. CDR3 bases: TGTGCCAGCAGTGAAACAGGGTTATACTACGAGCAGTACTTC. Encoded protein: CASSETGLYYEQYF.